This TCR beta chain is from a study of tumor-infiltrating lymphocytes in primary liver carcinoma. The study co-extracted DNA and RNA from about 20-30 mg of unsorted bulk tissue. There were five separate regions sampled from each tumor. All tumor samples contained more than 90% viable tumor cells. With respect to this clonotype: Its antigen is not known. The junction departs from germline at one end; a sequencing error may be responsible.

Researchers generated TCR beta cDNA from about 530 ng of total RNA, relying on a constant-region primer. ARM-PCR, slightly modified, supplied the TCR beta libraries through three nested multiplex PCR rounds. Rounds one and two of PCR, each of around 9 cycles, were primed with TRBV1-TRBV30 forward primers and a C-beta reverse primer. TCRdb called the multiplex PCR reads again in MiXCR, with one record for every CDR3 protein. The sample yields roughly 100,000 distinct CDR3 sequences, about four fifths seen once. The CDR3 is made up of 14 amino acids. From germline, CDR1 is SGHKS and CDR2 YYEKEE (reference sequence). Study observations and caveats: Reduced overlap was seen in tumor-adjacent and tumor-blood pairs versus tumor region pairs. Tumors had a top-250-clone fraction that was significantly higher than blood (p = 0.039).

This receptor was obtained from a man in his forties or fifties with primary liver carcinoma and hepatitis B virus infection. Sequenced input: liver tumor tissue from sampling region 3. Subset specified: tumor region T3, left-lateral pole. V usage is TRBV5-5 and J usage is TRBJ1-1; no reliable D call. The CDR3 sequence is CASSLVTLRTEALF. The CDR3, as DNA: TGTGCCAGCAGCTTAGTTACCCTGAGAACTGAAGCTCTCTTT.